Below, 19 T cell receptor beta chains from the same sample are listed, as sequenced in a study of T-cell memory formation after mild COVID-19. MiXCR, applied by TCRdb to the 5' RACE reads, yields one record per CDR3 protein. The table shows under 450,000 distinct CDR3 sequences, with approximately 22% occurring only once. The sample consisted of PBMCs or a T cell subset sorted from them (not recorded which). Every receptor here comes from a man aged 18 to 35 who had mild COVID-19 (a few samples of this study predate the infection). Cell type and time point are not known.

This clonotype showed up just a few times. V gene TRBV7-2 combines with J gene TRBJ2-1, with 8 bases identical to TRBD2. Germline trimming cut 5 bases from V and 7 bases from J; bases unmatched to any gene: 7. From germline, CDR1 is SGHTA and CDR2 FQGNSA. This CDR3 has 14 amino acids. This CDR3 is CASSLQAGVNEQFF. CDR3 bases: TGTGCCAGCAGCCTTCAAGCGGGGGTAAATGAGCAGTTCTTC.

In its sample, this clonotype was seen a few times. The chain is built from TRBV12-3 or TRBV12-4 and TRBJ2-2, with TRBD1 matching over 9 bases. After removal of 1 base from V and 4 bases from J, the junction contained 4 bases not matched to a gene. The CDR3 is made up of 16 amino acids. CDR3: CASSLGPTGGTGELFF. DNA for the CDR3: TGTGCCAGCAGTTTAGGGCCGACAGGGGGCACCGGGGAGCTGTTTTTT.

The rearrangement links TRBV2 to TRBJ2-7; TRBD1 matches 8 bases. CDR1 SNHLY and CDR2 FYNNEI come from the germline V gene. The CDR3 contains 14 residues. After removal of 2 bases from V and 5 bases from J, the junction contained 5 bases not matched to a gene. The CDR3 loop reads CASSEQGAVDEQYF. The CDR3 region has the DNA TGTGCCAGCAGTGAACAGGGGGCAGTAGACGAGCAGTACTTC.

This clonotype has more than one count but fewer than ten. The gene calls are TRBV5-8 and TRBJ2-4; D is unclear. CDR1 is SGHTS and CDR2 is YDEGEE in the germline V gene. Trimming pared 0 bases from V and 7 bases from J, leaving 14 bases between. The CDR3 length is 15 residues. The CDR3 sequence: CASSLEPGLQNIQYF. In DNA, the CDR3 is TGTGCCAGCAGCTTGGAACCTGGCCTACAGAACATTCAGTACTTC.

This clonotype appeared a few times. V and J are TRBV6-2 or TRBV6-3 and TRBJ1-2; D remains ambiguous. The CDR3 length is 14 residues. Germline V CDR1 and CDR2: MNHEY, SVGEGT. V lost 6 bases to trimming and J lost 1 base, with 12 bases between them. The CDR3 loop reads CASSPDGNNYGYTF. DNA for the CDR3: TGTGCCAGCAGCCCCGACGGAAATAACTATGGCTACACCTTC.

The chain recombines TRBV5-1 with TRBJ1-1; 7 bases fit TRBD1. This CDR3 is built from 12 residues. Germline loops: CDR1 SGHRS, CDR2 YFSETQ. The junction had 5 bases not matched to a gene; V was cut back by 4 bases and J by 8 bases. The CDR3 is CASSAGTEEAFF. The CDR3 coding sequence is TGCGCCAGCAGCGCGGGGACAGAAGAAGCTTTCTTT.

Many counts were recorded for this clonotype. CDR3 bases: TGCAGTGCTAGACACCCTACGACACTCACCGGGGAGCTGTTTTTT. Encoded protein: CSARHPTTLTGELFF. The chain uses TRBV20-1 and TRBJ2-2, with D unclear. Germline values: CDR1 DFQATT, CDR2 SNEGSKA (reference sequence). Deletions cut 2 bases from V and 4 bases from J, with 14 bases between. This CDR3 is built from 15 residues.

The table lists this clonotype with a few counts. V gene TRBV5-1 combines with J gene TRBJ2-1, with D perhaps assigned TRBD1 or TRBD2 (5 bases each). The V gene's germline CDR1 is SGHRS and CDR2 YFSETQ. Trimming stripped 0 bases from V and 2 bases from J, with 9 bases between. This CDR3 has 15 residues. The CDR3 DNA sequence: TGCGCCAGCAGCTTGGGGGACGGCCCCTACAATGAGCAGTTCTTC. Translating it yields CASSLGDGPYNEQFF.

The table lists this clonotype with a few counts. This chain links TRBV18 with TRBJ2-1; D is unresolved. Trimming shortened V by 1 base and J by 7 bases, and 11 bases separated the two germline ends. The CDR3 consists of 14 residues. The germline CDR1 and CDR2 sequences are KGHSH and LQKENI. The CDR3 DNA reads as TGTGCCAGCTCACCACTAGTCCAGGTGAATGAGCAGTTCTTC. Protein: CASSPLVQVNEQFF.

This clonotype was seen many times. The chain carries TRBV29-1 and TRBJ2-4; the match to TRBD1 covers 9 bases. The V segment lost 6 bases and the J segment 5 bases; nucleotides outside the gene matches: 8. Germline-derived CDR1 and CDR2 are SQVTM and ANQGSEA. The CDR3 loop spans 14 amino acids. CDR3 sequence (DNA): TGCAGCGTACCGGGACAGGGAGTCGAAAACATTCAGTACTTC. It translates to CSVPGQGVENIQYF. Based on the CDR3 plus reference TRBV29-1 and TRBJ2-4, the full variable domain is SAVISQKPSRDICQRGTSLTIQCQVDSQVTMMFWYRQQPGQSLTLIATANQGSEATYESGFVIDKFPISRPNLTFSTLTVSNMSPEDSSIYLCSVPGQGVENIQYFGAGTRLSVL.

This clonotype appeared a few times. This rearrangement joins TRBV15 to TRBJ2-3; the D call may be TRBD1 or TRBD2 (5 bases each). Germline CDR1 and CDR2: LNHNV and YYDKDF (reference sequence). The CDR3 runs to 13 residues. V was trimmed by 1 base and J by 3 bases, leaving 5 bases between them. CDR3 sequence reads: CATSRGGTDTQYF. The DNA for the CDR3 is TGTGCCACCAGCAGAGGGGGGACAGATACGCAGTATTTT. Looking up the rest from reference TRBV15 and TRBJ2-3 gives the full variable domain: DAMVIQNPRYQVTQFGKPVTLSCSQTLNHNVMYWYQQKSSQAPKLLFHYYDKDFNNEADTPDNFQSRRPNTSFCFLDIRSPGLGDTAMYLCATSRGGTDTQYFGPGTRLTVL.

This clonotype was counted ten times or more. DNA for the CDR3: TGCGCCAGCAGCCAAGATTGGGGGGGTGAAGCTTTCTTT. The encoded protein is CASSQDWGGEAFF. This sequence joins TRBV4-3 and TRBJ1-1; weak D call: TRBD1 (5 bases). CDR3 length: 13 residues. CDR1 and CDR2 from the germline V gene are LGHNA and YSLEER. V lost 0 bases and J 7 bases, leaving 9 bases between the germline ends.

CDR3 loop: CASSEERGNTDTQYF. The CDR3 DNA follows: TGCGCCAGCAGTGAGGAGCGGGGGAACACAGATACGCAGTATTTT. The rearrangement links TRBV10-1 to TRBJ2-3; 8 bases are a match to TRBD2. Germline lookup yields CDR1 WNHNN and CDR2 SYGVQD (reference sequence). V dropped 2 bases and J dropped 2; count of bases not matched to a gene: 3. The CDR3 extends over 15 amino acids.

The chain combines TRBV12-3 or TRBV12-4 with TRBJ2-7, with D unclear. CDR3 length: 14 residues. The V end lost 3 bases, the J end lost 2 bases, and 11 bases lay between the germline ends. CDR3 bases: TGTGCCAGCAGTTTTTCGGACGGAACCTACGAGCAGTACTTC. Protein: CASSFSDGTYEQYF.

V usage is TRBV20-1 and J usage is TRBJ1-6, with no clear D. Trimming removed 1 base at V and 0 bases at J, with 13 bases between. Germline loops: CDR1 DFQATT, CDR2 SNEGSKA (reference sequence). CDR3 length: 17 residues. CDR3 amino acids: CSARAHHQNSYNSPLHF. Written as DNA, the CDR3 is TGCAGTGCTAGAGCCCACCACCAGAACTCCTATAATTCACCCCTCCACTTT.

The chain carries TRBV5-1 and TRBJ1-3; D unclear. Per the germline V gene, CDR1 is SGHRS and CDR2 is YFSETQ. The CDR3 sequence is 15 residues long. V was clipped by 5 bases and J by 4 bases, with 16 bases between them. CDR3 protein: CASRPSPGRGNTIYF. In DNA form, the CDR3 reads TGCGCCAGCAGGCCAAGCCCCGGACGAGGAAACACCATATATTTT.

This clonotype was observed a handful of times. V is TRBV5-1 and J is TRBJ1-1; 7 nucleotides align to TRBD1. CDR1 is SGHRS and CDR2 is YFSETQ in the germline V gene. The V segment lost 7 bases and the J segment 3 bases; nucleotides outside the gene matches: 12. The CDR3 contains 15 residues. The CDR3 nucleotides are TGCGCCAGCGGAACAGGGGCAAATTTGGACACTGAAGCTTTCTTT. It translates to CASGTGANLDTEAFF.

V gene TRBV7-2 combines with J gene TRBJ1-3, with D tentatively TRBD1 (6 bases). The germline gives CDR1 SGHTA, CDR2 FQGNSA. V was shortened by 5 bases and J by 7 bases, with 15 bases between the two germline ends. This CDR3 has 14 residues. Written as DNA, the CDR3 is TGTGCCAGCAGCAAGGGACAAGGGGCCAACACCATATATTTT. It codes for CASSKGQGANTIYF. Full variable domain (rest looked up from reference TRBV7-2 and TRBJ1-3): GAGVSQSPSNKVTEKGKDVELRCDPISGHTALYWYRQSLGQGLEFLIYFQGNSAPDKSGLPSDRFSAERTGGSVSTLTIQRTQQEDSAVYLCASSKGQGANTIYFGEGSWLTVV.

This sequence joins TRBV7-9 and TRBJ1-1; D gene ambiguous. In germline, CDR1 is SEHNR, CDR2 FQNEAQ (reference sequence). This CDR3 is 15 amino acids long. Between the trimmed V and J ends, which lost 5 bases and 3 bases, there was a span of 16 bases. The CDR3 is CASSPAVGPHTEAFF. In DNA form, the CDR3 reads TGTGCCAGCAGCCCCGCCGTTGGGCCCCACACTGAAGCTTTCTTT.